The 22 T cell receptor beta chains below all came from one sample that was sequenced in a study of cytomegalovirus exposure and HLA in healthy donors. It was with 60 Vbeta and 13 Jbeta primers that the PCR ran. The method was immunoSEQ multiplex PCR; TCRdb's version includes in-frame clones alone and lacks a portion of them. The sample holds some 150,000 clones, roughly 75% seen once. Sequenced material: PBMCs. The receptor set was obtained from a man in his thirties or forties in good health and CMV-seronegative.

CDR3 amino acids: CASSTGGGGNEKLFF. DNA for the CDR3: TGTGCCAGCTCGACAGGGGGCGGCGGAAATGAAAAACTGTTTTTT. The rearrangement links TRBV28 to TRBJ1-4; 10 bases line up with TRBD1. Germline V gene sequence: CDR1 MDHEN, CDR2 SYDVKM. The trim removed 8 bases at V and 5 bases at J, leaving 8 bases unmatched. The CDR3 is 15 residues long. The full variable domain, rest sourced from reference TRBV28 and TRBJ1-4, is DVKVTQSSRYLVKRTGEKVFLECVQDMDHENMFWYRQDPGLGLRLIYFSYDVKMKEKGDIPEGYSVSREKKERFSLILESASTNQTSMYLCASSTGGGGNEKLFFGSGTQLSVL.

The CDR3 sequence is CASSSDSINYGYTF. The CDR3 DNA reads as TGCGCCAGCAGCTCGGACAGTATCAACTATGGCTACACCTTC. The chain uses TRBV5-1 and TRBJ1-2; the D gene is possibly TRBD1 (6 bases). The CDR3 consists of 14 residues. CDR1 and CDR2 from the germline V gene are SGHRS and YFSETQ. Deletions cut 3 bases from V and 2 bases from J, with 11 bases between.

J is TRBJ2-5 and V is TRBV6-5; tentatively, D is TRBD1 (6 bases). Germline CDR1 is MNHEY and CDR2 is SVGAGI. Trimming removed 5 bases from V and 6 bases from J, with 16 bases in between. The CDR3 is made up of 14 amino acids. CDR3 residues: CASSQGIMVKTQYF. The CDR3 DNA follows: TGTGCCAGCAGTCAGGGGATTATGGTGAAGACCCAGTACTTC.

The chain has TRBV28 and TRBJ2-5; D call uncertain. CDR1 and CDR2 from the germline V gene are MDHEN and SYDVKM. This CDR3 is 11 amino acids long. The germline V and J ends were trimmed by 5 bases and 4 bases, with 5 bases remaining between them. The CDR3 spells CASSIRETQYF. In DNA form, the CDR3 reads TGTGCCAGCAGTATCCGAGAGACCCAGTACTTC.

This chain uses TRBV30 with TRBJ2-7; 9 nucleotides align to TRBD1. This CDR3 region has 14 residues. With 0 bases clipped from V and 1 base from J, the junction kept 1 base outside the gene matches. Germline lookup yields CDR1 GTSNPN and CDR2 SVGIG (reference sequence). The CDR3 region has the DNA TGTGCCTGGAGTGTAGGGACAGGGTCCTACGAGCAGTACTTC. Its translation: CAWSVGTGSYEQYF.

The rearrangement uses TRBV30 and TRBJ1-1; tentative D call: TRBD1 (5 bases). Germline V gives CDR1 GTSNPN, CDR2 SVGIG (reference sequence). The CDR3 length is 16 residues. The V gene lost 2 bases and the J gene lost 3 bases, with 19 bases spanning the gap. CDR3 coding DNA: TGTGCCTGGAGTCCCGGACACCCCCCGTGGGACACTGAAGCTTTCTTT. Its translation: CAWSPGHPPWDTEAFF.

On this clone itself: A read error may account for a junction end that differs from germline. J is TRBJ2-7 and V is TRBV7-9; the D gene is possibly TRBD2 (6 bases). Germline assignment: CDR1 SEHNR and CDR2 FQNEAQ (reference sequence). This CDR3 has 15 residues. The CDR3 loop is CSSSLVGGRSYEQYF. CDR3 nucleotide sequence: TGTTCCAGCAGCTTAGTCGGAGGGAGATCCTACGAGCAGTACTTC. Full variable domain (remainder filled in from reference TRBV7-9 and TRBJ2-7): DTGVSQNPRHKITKRGQNVTFRCDPISEHNRLYWYRQTLGQGPEFLTYFQNEAQLEKSRLLSDRFSAERPKGSFSTLEIQRTEQGDSAMYLCSSSLVGGRSYEQYFGPGTRLTVT.

The V call is TRBV27, the J call TRBJ1-1, with D perhaps matching TRBD1 (6 bases). The V gene lost 6 bases and the J gene lost 5 bases, with 19 bases spanning the gap. The CDR3 length is 15 residues. Germline lookup yields CDR1 MNHEY and CDR2 SMNVEV (reference sequence). CDR3 nucleotide sequence: TGTGCCAGCAGCCCCGGGGGGCTTGTCGGTACTGAAGCTTTCTTT. It codes for CASSPGGLVGTEAFF.

This clone was seen a single time. The chain carries TRBV28 and TRBJ1-2, with D tentatively TRBD1 (5 bases). Germline V lookup: CDR1 MDHEN, CDR2 SYDVKM. V was pared by 7 bases and J by 6 bases, with 18 bases between. This CDR3 region has 14 residues. This CDR3 reads CASTSLTDRNGYTF. CDR3 coding DNA: TGTGCCAGCACCTCCCTGACAGATAGGAATGGCTACACCTTC.

The J gene is TRBJ1-3, the V gene TRBV27; D might be TRBD1 (5 bases). This CDR3 contains 15 residues. The V gene lost 6 bases and the J gene lost 4 bases, with 16 bases spanning the gap. CDR1 is MNHEY and CDR2 is SMNVEV in the germline V gene (reference sequence). The CDR3 bases are TGTGCCAGCAGCGCATCAGTAGGGGTAGGAAACACCATATATTTT. It yields the protein CASSASVGVGNTIYF.

The V call is TRBV28, the J call TRBJ2-3, with 16 nucleotides matching TRBD2. The ends lost 6 bases at V and 3 bases at J; junction bases unmatched: 12. Germline CDR1 MDHEN, CDR2 SYDVKM. This CDR3 is built from 19 residues. The CDR3: CASRPAGLAGGPGTDTQYF. In nucleotides, the CDR3 is TGTGCCAGCAGACCCGCGGGACTAGCGGGAGGGCCTGGGACAGATACGCAGTATTTT.

This rearrangement joins TRBV6-5 to TRBJ1-5; the D is unclear. The CDR3 is made up of 15 amino acids. Germline lookup yields CDR1 MNHEY and CDR2 SVGAGI. The V end lost 0 bases, the J end lost 0 bases, and 6 bases lay between the germline ends. CDR3 amino acids: CASSYSRYSNQPQHF. CDR3 nucleotides: TGTGCCAGCAGTTACTCGCGCTATAGCAATCAGCCCCAGCATTTT.

The chain has TRBV19 and TRBJ2-3; a weak D match, TRBD2 (5 bases). CDR1 LNHDA and CDR2 SQIVND come from the germline V gene (reference sequence). V lost 1 base, J lost 1 base, and 12 bases lay in between. The CDR3 is made up of 16 amino acids. This CDR3 reads CASSIGTGSRTDTQYF. The CDR3 DNA is TGTGCCAGTAGTATAGGGACGGGGAGTCGCACAGATACGCAGTATTTT.

The chain employs TRBV23-1 and TRBJ1-5, with a weak D call TRBD1 (6 bases). TRBV23-1 is classed as an ORF, of uncertain function. Trimming pared 3 bases from V and 2 bases from J, leaving 11 bases between. This CDR3 has 15 amino acids. In DNA form, the CDR3 reads TGCGCCAGCAGTCATCACAGGGAAGGCAATCAGCCCCAGCATTTT. Translating gives CASSHHREGNQPQHF.

This chain joins TRBV28 and TRBJ1-4, with TRBD1 identical over 11 bases. After removal of 5 bases from V and 6 bases from J, the junction contained 29 bases not matched to a gene. This CDR3 has 23 amino acids. Germline-derived CDR1 and CDR2 are MDHEN and SYDVKM. DNA of the CDR3: TGTGCCAGCAGTAACAAAAACTCCGGACTGGGACAGGGGGATAGAAAATGGGATGAAAAACTGTTTTTT. This sequence encodes CASSNKNSGLGQGDRKWDEKLFF.

This chain uses TRBV11-2 with TRBJ1-6; the match to TRBD1 covers 7 bases. CDR3 length equals 17 residues. The ends lost 5 bases at V and 0 bases at J; junction bases unmatched: 7. CDR1 SGHAT and CDR2 FQNNGV come from the germline V gene. CDR3 DNA: TGTGCCAGCAGCAACCACAGGGGCAGCTCCTATAATTCACCCCTCCACTTT. The encoded protein is CASSNHRGSSYNSPLHF. The variable domain in full, with the rest retrieved from reference TRBV11-2 and TRBJ1-6, is EAGVAQSPRYKIIEKRQSVAFWCNPISGHATLYWYQQILGQGPKLLIQFQNNGVVDDSQLPKDRFSAERLKGVDSTLKIQPAKLEDSAVYLCASSNHRGSSYNSPLHFGNGTRLTVT.

The chain links TRBV5-1 to TRBJ2-6; D might be TRBD2 (5 bases). The germline V gene has CDR1 SGHRS and CDR2 YFSETQ. The CDR3 runs to 15 residues. Trimming pared 4 bases from V and 0 bases from J, leaving 8 bases between. The CDR3 reads CASSRDFSGANVLTF. Written as DNA, the CDR3 is TGCGCCAGCAGCCGGGATTTCTCTGGGGCCAACGTCCTGACTTTC.

The table lists this clone with a count of one. The chain uses TRBV28 and TRBJ2-7, with 8 positions matching TRBD2. V shed 5 bases and J 4 bases; nucleotides not matched to a gene: 7. This CDR3 has 14 amino acids. Per germline, CDR1 MDHEN and CDR2 SYDVKM. CDR3 region: CASSPGTRGYEQYF. The CDR3, as DNA: TGTGCCAGCAGTCCCGGGACTAGGGGGTACGAGCAGTACTTC.

The chain employs TRBV9 and TRBJ2-5; 8 bases fit TRBD2. The CDR3 loop spans 16 amino acids. Unmatched junction bases numbered 8, after V lost 0 bases and J lost 4 bases. CDR1 is SGDLS, CDR2 YYNGEE, per germline. This CDR3 is CASSVGHGGAIETQYF. The CDR3 DNA is TGTGCCAGCAGCGTAGGTCACGGGGGGGCTATAGAGACCCAGTACTTC.

The gene calls are TRBV18 and TRBJ2-3; 14 positions match TRBD2. Per the germline V gene, CDR1 is KGHSH and CDR2 is LQKENI. This CDR3 has 17 amino acids. Trimming removed 3 bases from V and 1 base from J; junction bases left unmatched: 3. This CDR3 reads CASSPPGLAGGTDTQYF. CDR3 sequence (DNA): TGTGCCAGCTCACCTCCGGGACTAGCGGGAGGCACAGATACGCAGTATTTT.

This chain links TRBV19 with TRBJ1-2; no clear D gene. The germline V and J ends were trimmed by 3 bases and 1 base, with 12 bases remaining between them. Per the germline V gene, CDR1 is LNHDA and CDR2 is SQIVND (reference sequence). The CDR3 length is 15 residues. CDR3 region: CASSIRRVGNYGYTF. The CDR3 nucleotides read TGTGCCAGTAGTATTCGCCGAGTCGGTAACTATGGCTACACCTTC. Drawing the rest from reference TRBV19 and TRBJ1-2, the complete variable domain is DGGITQSPKYLFRKEGQNVTLSCEQNLNHDAMYWYRQDPGQGLRLIYYSQIVNDFQKGDIAEGYSVSREKKESFPLTVTSAQKNPTAFYLCASSIRRVGNYGYTFGSGTRLTVV.

This rearrangement joins TRBV6-1 to TRBJ1-2; tentative D call: TRBD1 (6 bases). The CDR3 consists of 13 residues. V was shortened by 8 bases and J by 2 bases, with 12 bases between the two germline ends. Germline CDR1 reads MNHNS; CDR2 reads SASEGT. CDR3 in amino acids: CASGLDSNYGYTF. The CDR3 DNA reads TGTGCCAGCGGTCTGGACAGCAACTATGGCTACACCTTC.